Presented here are 11 T cell receptor beta chains from one specimen sequenced in a study of shared clonotypes between healthy human individuals. Sequenced by immunoSEQ multiplex PCR; TCRdb stores in-frame clones only, minus some. The sample has approximately 2.4 million clones; more than 90% are singletons. Sequenced material: naive CD4+ T cells sorted from blood. Subset indicated: CD45RA+ positively selected. The receptor set was obtained from a man aged 18 to 30 in good health.

This chain uses TRBV5-8 with TRBJ1-5; D ambiguous. V was shortened by 4 bases and J by 6 bases, with 11 bases between the two germline ends. There are 13 residues in the CDR3. The V gene's germline CDR1 is SGHTS and CDR2 YDEGEE. The CDR3 DNA sequence: TGTGCCAGCAGCGGAAGCACGGGTCAGCCCCAGCATTTT. It codes for CASSGSTGQPQHF.

V is TRBV5-6 and J is TRBJ2-1; 13 bases align to TRBD2. The CDR3 runs 17 residues. Germline V gives CDR1 SGHDT, CDR2 YYEEEE. Losses at the gene ends were 0 bases for V and 5 bases for J; bases not matched to a gene: 5. The CDR3 DNA reads TGTGCCAGCAGCTTGGGACTAGCGGGAGGACCCCACAATGAGCAGTTCTTC. It is translated as CASSLGLAGGPHNEQFF.

This sequence joins TRBV30 and TRBJ2-1; a possible D gene is TRBD2 (6 bases). The CDR3 length is 12 residues. CDR1 and CDR2 (germline): GTSNPN, SVGIG (reference sequence). Deletions cut 3 bases from V and 12 bases from J, with 15 bases between. The CDR3 spells CAWSQPGLPQFF. The CDR3 DNA follows: TGTGCCTGGAGCCAACCGGGACTTCCGCAGTTCTTC.

V gene TRBV28 combines with J gene TRBJ1-5; 8 bases are a match to TRBD1. From germline, CDR1 is MDHEN and CDR2 SYDVKM. V gave up 10 bases and J gave up 4 bases; unmatched junction bases: 15. CDR3 length equals 16 residues. The CDR3 coding sequence is TGTGCCACCGTTATAATGGGACAGGCTCTAAATCAGCCCCAGCATTTT. Protein product: CATVIMGQALNQPQHF.

The genes are TRBV7-9 and TRBJ2-5; no clear D. The CDR3 runs to 13 residues. From germline, CDR1 is SEHNR and CDR2 FQNEAQ (reference sequence). V was clipped by 5 bases and J by 4 bases, with 11 bases between them. The CDR3 sequence: CASSQTDRETQYF. CDR3 sequence (DNA): TGTGCCAGCAGCCAGACGGACCGAGAGACCCAGTACTTC. The whole variable domain, remainder taken from reference TRBV7-9 and TRBJ2-5, is DTGVSQNPRHKITKRGQNVTFRCDPISEHNRLYWYRQTLGQGPEFLTYFQNEAQLEKSRLLSDRFSAERPKGSFSTLEIQRTEQGDSAMYLCASSQTDRETQYFGPGTRLLVL.

The V and J genes are TRBV30 and TRBJ1-2, with D unresolved. V was clipped by 4 bases and J by 8 bases, with 11 bases between them. Germline V gives CDR1 GTSNPN, CDR2 SVGIG (reference sequence). The CDR3 runs 11 residues. CDR3 nucleotides: TGTGCCTGGAAGAACAGTGGGGGCTACACCTTC. Its translation: CAWKNSGGYTF.

The CDR3 spells CASSERRSTDTQYF. CDR3 in DNA: TGTGCCAGCAGTGAACGTCGAAGCACAGATACGCAGTATTTT. This rearrangement joins TRBV6-4 to TRBJ2-3; D is undetermined. V lost 3 bases and J 0 bases, leaving 7 bases between the germline ends. Germline loops: CDR1 MRHNA, CDR2 SNTAGT. This CDR3 has 14 residues.

The chain joins TRBV5-1 to TRBJ1-2; 9 nucleotides match TRBD1. Losses at the gene ends were 2 bases for V and 8 bases for J; bases not matched to a gene: 7. This CDR3 contains 14 residues. CDR1 is SGHRS, CDR2 YFSETQ, per germline. The CDR3 nucleotides read TGCGCCAGCAGCTTCCCGGGACAGGGATTGGGCTACACCTTC. Its translation: CASSFPGQGLGYTF.

This chain uses TRBV28 with TRBJ1-6, with TRBD1 matching over 9 bases. The germline V gene has CDR1 MDHEN and CDR2 SYDVKM. This CDR3 has 14 amino acids. The V segment lost 2 bases and the J segment 9 bases; nucleotides outside the gene matches: 2. The CDR3 loop reads CASSLRDRASPLHF. Written as DNA, the CDR3 is TGTGCCAGCAGTTTAAGGGACAGGGCTTCACCCCTCCACTTT.

As DNA, the CDR3 is TGTGCCAGCGAGGATAGGAGCTACGAGCAGTACTTC. It translates to CASEDRSYEQYF. The chain joins TRBV28 to TRBJ2-7, with D hard to call. There are 12 residues in the CDR3. V shed 8 bases and J shed 3 bases, with 11 bases lying between them. Looked up from germline, CDR1 is MDHEN and CDR2 is SYDVKM.

In the case of this clone: One junction end disagrees with the germline gene, perhaps due to a read error. The gene calls are TRBV5-1 and TRBJ2-4; D remains unclear. From germline, CDR1 is SGHRS and CDR2 YFSETQ. The CDR3 extends over 15 amino acids. In nucleotides, the CDR3 is TGCGCCAGCAGCTCTTCTAATTCTGGTGCTAACATTCAATACTTC. Encoded protein: CASSSSNSGANIQYF. Filled out from reference TRBV5-1 and TRBJ2-4, the complete variable domain reads KAGVTQTPRYLIKTRGQQVTLSCSPISGHRSVSWYQQTPGQGLQFLFEYFSETQRNKGNFPGRFSGRQFSNSRSEMNVSTLELGDSALYLCASSSSNSGANIQYFGAGTRLSVL.